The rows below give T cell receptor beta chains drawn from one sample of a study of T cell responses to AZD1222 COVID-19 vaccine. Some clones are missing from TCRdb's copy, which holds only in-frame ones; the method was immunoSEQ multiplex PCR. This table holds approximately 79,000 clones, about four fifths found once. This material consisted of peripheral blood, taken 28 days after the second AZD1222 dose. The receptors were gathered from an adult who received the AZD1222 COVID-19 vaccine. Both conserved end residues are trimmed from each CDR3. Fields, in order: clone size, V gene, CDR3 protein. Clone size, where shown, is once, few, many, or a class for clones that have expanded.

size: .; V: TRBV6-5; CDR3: ASNGADTGELF
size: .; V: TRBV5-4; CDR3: ASSLISSYEQY
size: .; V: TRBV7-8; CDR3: ASSSPPGTEAF
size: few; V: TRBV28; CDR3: ASSLGGSGNTIY
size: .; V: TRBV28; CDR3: ASSNSGADSYEQY
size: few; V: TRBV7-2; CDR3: ASSLPTIPNEQF
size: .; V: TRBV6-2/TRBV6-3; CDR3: ASSYRDRALGGYT
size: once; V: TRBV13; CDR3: ASSSGLAGAYEQY
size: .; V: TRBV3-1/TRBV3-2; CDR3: ASSLAGTSYEQY
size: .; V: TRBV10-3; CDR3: AISDPLDEKLF
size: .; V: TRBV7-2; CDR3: ASSFPGNMNTEAF
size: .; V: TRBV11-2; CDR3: ASSTRGEGGTQY
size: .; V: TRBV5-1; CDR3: ASSLEEGTGGLYEQY
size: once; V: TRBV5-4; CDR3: ASSLVSVGGDEKLF
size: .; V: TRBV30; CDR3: AWWGRVGPDRYGYT
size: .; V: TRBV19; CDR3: ASTPSGTRTDTQY
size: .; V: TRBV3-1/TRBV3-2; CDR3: ASSQDTSEGTQY
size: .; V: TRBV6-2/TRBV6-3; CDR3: ASSTRQGRNYGYT
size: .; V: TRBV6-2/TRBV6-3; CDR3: ASSLRQDSPLH
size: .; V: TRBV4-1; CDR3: ASSQPTRGIRTDTQY
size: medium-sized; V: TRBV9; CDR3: ASSVTGGAYEQY
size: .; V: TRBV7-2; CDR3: ASSLTLAGSGELF
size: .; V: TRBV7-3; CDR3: ASSPGSSTDTQY
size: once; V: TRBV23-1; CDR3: ASSGIVEQTYGYT
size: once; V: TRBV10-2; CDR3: ASSKTGLWGNQPQH
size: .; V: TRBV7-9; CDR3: ASSFFLGSSGANVLT
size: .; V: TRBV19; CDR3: ASRKSRTEAF